The clone carrying this TCR beta chain was counted at least ten times. The sample is drawn from a study of T cells in Graves' hyperthyroidism and ophthalmopathy. The CDR3 has 17 amino acids. V was clipped by 2 bases and J by 0 bases, with 14 bases between them. CDR1 is MNHNS, CDR2 SASEGT, per germline. Amplified TCR beta CDR3 regions derived from RNA transcripts. With the HTBI primer set, the TCR CDR3 went through a first round of RT-PCR. TCRdb independently ran MiXCR on the multiplex PCR reads; one entry per CDR3 protein. Here the sample spans about 50,000 distinct CDR3 sequences, about 49% being singletons.

Sequencing was done on a sample of blood. The chain uses TRBV6-1 and TRBJ2-4; D not certain. The origin of this receptor is a woman younger than 45 with Graves' ophthalmopathy. Here the CDR3 DNA reads TGTGCCAGCAGTGAAATGGGCGGCTCACTAGCCAAAAACATTCAGTACTTC. Its protein product is CASSEMGGSLAKNIQYF.